This TCR beta chain was documented in a study of cytomegalovirus exposure and HLA in healthy donors. PCR amplification relied on 60 Vbeta primers (plus 13 Jbeta primers). The assay was immunoSEQ multiplex PCR, and TCRdb's table has in-frame clones only and misses some. The sample holds about 56,000 clones, just under 85% seen once. The CDR3 loop spans 20 amino acids. V lost 0 bases and J 5 bases, leaving 29 bases between the germline ends. Germline V gene lookup returns CDR1 SGHNT and CDR2 YYREEE (reference sequence). The sequence derives from a man aged 40-49 years in good health and CMV-seronegative. Sequences were obtained from PBMCs. This sequence joins TRBV5-4 and TRBJ2-5, with D possibly being TRBD1 (6 bases). The CDR3 sequence is CASSLVTGVSGGSRRETQYF. CDR3 DNA sequence: TGTGCCAGCAGCTTGGTCACCGGGGTTAGTGGGGGCTCTAGAAGGGAGACCCAGTACTTC.